This T cell receptor beta chain was sequenced in a study of T cell responses to AZD1222 COVID-19 vaccine. Libraries were prepared by immunoSEQ multiplex PCR; TCRdb keeps only in-frame clonotypes and omits some of them. The table has about 140,000 clones, roughly 88% seen once. The CDR3 covers 17 residues. CDR1 SGHTS and CDR2 YDEGEE come from the germline V gene. Losses at the gene ends were 4 bases for V and 7 bases for J; bases not matched to a gene: 10. This material consisted of peripheral blood, taken 28 days after the second AZD1222 dose. The source of this sequence is an adult who received the AZD1222 COVID-19 vaccine. This chain connects TRBV5-8 to TRBJ2-1; 14 bases agree with TRBD2. In DNA, the CDR3 is TGTGCCAGCAGCGACTGGACTAGCGGGGGGACCCTGAATGAGCAGTTCTTC. Translating gives CASSDWTSGGTLNEQFF.